The 12 T cell receptor beta chains in this list originate from one sample, sequenced in a study of blood T cell repertoires in COVID-19 (dated by TCRdb to 2018 to 2021). Library preparation employed the immunoSEQ multiplex PCR assay. TCRdb provides this immuneACCESS table in a form limited to in-frame rearrangements. Some clones are lacking; in checked studies, under half of them reflect an unresolved V gene, and why the rest are absent is not known. The sample contains 140,000 or so clones, around 84% of them found a single time. Of the sample, 4.8% falls within the top ten clones. The specimen was peripheral blood. These receptors all stem from a human donor in a cohort sampled during active COVID-19.

The chain combines TRBV6-5 with TRBJ2-1, with 8 bases fitting TRBD2. The junction had 6 bases not matched to a gene; V was cut back by 7 bases and J by 4 bases. The germline V gene encodes CDR1 MNHEY and CDR2 SVGAGI. The CDR3 totals 14 residues. In nucleotides, the CDR3 is TGTGCCAGCACCCCGACTAGCGTATACAATGAGCAGTTCTTC. Residues: CASTPTSVYNEQFF.

DNA for the CDR3: TGTGCCAGCAGTTTTCTTGGGCGGGCTCCCTACGAGCAGTACGTC. Its protein is CASSFLGRAPYEQYV. The chain links TRBV27 to TRBJ2-7; maybe TRBD2 (5 bases). The CDR3 has 15 amino acids. Germline-derived CDR1 and CDR2 are MNHEY and SMNVEV (reference sequence). Trimming cost V 3 bases and J 2 bases, with 14 bases left between them.

The chain recombines TRBV6-1 with TRBJ1-2; tentative D call: TRBD1 (5 bases). Germline V CDR1 and CDR2: MNHNS, SASEGT. Trimming shortened V by 1 base and J by 10 bases, and 16 bases separated the two germline ends. The CDR3 is made up of 14 amino acids. CDR3 amino acids: CASSEGGGAGVYTF. CDR3 in DNA: TGTGCCAGCAGTGAAGGAGGCGGGGCAGGAGTCTACACCTTC.

This chain connects TRBV29-1 to TRBJ2-2; D is perhaps TRBD2 (5 bases). The CDR3 spans 13 residues. CDR1 and CDR2 from the germline V gene are SQVTM and ANQGSEA. V lost 3 bases and J lost 4, with 9 bases in between. The CDR3 DNA reads as TGCAGCGTTGATGCCCGGGGCACCGGGGAGCTGTTTTTT. Translating gives CSVDARGTGELFF.

This chain links TRBV7-9 with TRBJ1-4; D call uncertain. Germline lookup yields CDR1 SEHNR and CDR2 FQNEAQ (reference sequence). The V and J ends lost 8 bases and 4 bases respectively, with 8 bases between them. This CDR3 contains 12 residues. The CDR3 nucleotides are TGTGCCAGCGGACTGGTTAATGAAAAACTGTTTTTT. Translation: CASGLVNEKLFF.

This chain uses TRBV6-1 with TRBJ1-1; 9 bases are shared with TRBD1. The CDR3 is 15 amino acids. With 3 bases clipped from V and 3 bases from J, the junction kept 5 bases outside the gene matches. Germline V gives CDR1 MNHNS, CDR2 SASEGT. The CDR3 DNA sequence: TGTGCCAGCAGTGATACAGGGGGCCAGGACACTGAAGCTTTCTTT. This sequence encodes CASSDTGGQDTEAFF.

The V and J genes are TRBV5-4 and TRBJ1-6; weak D call: TRBD1 (5 bases). The CDR3 is 19 residues long. Germline V CDR1 and CDR2: SGHNT, YYREEE (reference sequence). V lost 0 bases, J lost 3 bases, and 19 bases lay in between. CDR3 sequence: CASSLVGSQGKGYNSPLHF. The DNA for the CDR3 is TGTGCCAGCAGCTTGGTGGGAAGTCAGGGAAAGGGCTATAATTCACCCCTCCACTTT.

The chain carries TRBV6-6 and TRBJ1-6; TRBD1 aligns across 7 bases. The V gene's germline CDR1 is MNHNY and CDR2 SVGAGI (reference sequence). V dropped 8 bases and J dropped 5; count of bases not matched to a gene: 9. The CDR3 is 15 residues long. CDR3 bases: TGTGCCAGCCGTAACGGCGGGACAGATAATTCACCCCTCCACTTT. Protein product: CASRNGGTDNSPLHF.

The V call is TRBV6-5, the J call TRBJ1-1; D is perhaps TRBD1 (5 bases). The CDR3 has 12 residues. V was cut by 4 bases and J by 6 bases, with 9 bases left in between. The germline CDR1 and CDR2 sequences are MNHEY and SVGAGI. This CDR3 is CASSSGLSEAFF. CDR3 nucleotide sequence: TGTGCCAGCAGTTCAGGGCTCTCTGAAGCTTTCTTT.

This clone was seen a few times. V usage is TRBV7-3 and J usage is TRBJ1-1; D is ambiguous. The CDR3 runs 13 residues. V lost 4 bases to trimming and J lost 8 bases, with 14 bases between them. Germline values: CDR1 SGHTA, CDR2 FQGTGA. The CDR3 loop is CASSSQPTDEAFF. The CDR3 DNA follows: TGTGCCAGCAGCTCCCAGCCGACTGACGAAGCTTTCTTT.

The chain uses TRBV19 and TRBJ2-3; no clear D gene. The germline V and J ends were trimmed by 8 bases and 6 bases, with 15 bases remaining between them. The CDR3 totals 13 residues. Germline loops: CDR1 LNHDA, CDR2 SQIVND (reference sequence). CDR3 region: CASSATSLDTQYF. In DNA form, the CDR3 reads TGTGCCAGTTCAGCGACCTCATTGGATACGCAGTATTTT.

CDR3 protein: CASSFGGVSYNEQFF. In DNA form, the CDR3 reads TGTGCCAGCAGCTTTGGCGGGGTTTCCTACAATGAGCAGTTCTTC. V gene TRBV7-2 combines with J gene TRBJ2-1; maybe TRBD2 (6 bases). Germline CDR1 reads SGHTA; CDR2 reads FQGNSA. CDR3 length: 15 amino acids. The germline V and J ends were trimmed by 3 bases and 1 base, with 10 bases remaining between them.